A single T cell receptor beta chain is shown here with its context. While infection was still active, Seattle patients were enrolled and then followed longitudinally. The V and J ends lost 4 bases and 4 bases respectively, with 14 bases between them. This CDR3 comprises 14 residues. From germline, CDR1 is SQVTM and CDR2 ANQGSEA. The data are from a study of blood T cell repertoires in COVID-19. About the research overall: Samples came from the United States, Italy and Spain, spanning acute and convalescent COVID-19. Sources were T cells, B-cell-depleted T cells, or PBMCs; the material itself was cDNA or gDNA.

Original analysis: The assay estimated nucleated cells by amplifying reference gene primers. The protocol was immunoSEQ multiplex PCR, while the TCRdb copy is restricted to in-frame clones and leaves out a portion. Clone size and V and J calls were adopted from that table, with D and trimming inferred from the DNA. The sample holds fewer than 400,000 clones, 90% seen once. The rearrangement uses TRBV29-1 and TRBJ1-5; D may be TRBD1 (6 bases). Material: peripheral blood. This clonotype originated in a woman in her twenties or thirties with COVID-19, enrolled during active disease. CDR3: CSVADRDINQPQHF. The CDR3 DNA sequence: TGCAGCGTTGCGGACCGGGACATAAATCAGCCCCAGCATTTT.